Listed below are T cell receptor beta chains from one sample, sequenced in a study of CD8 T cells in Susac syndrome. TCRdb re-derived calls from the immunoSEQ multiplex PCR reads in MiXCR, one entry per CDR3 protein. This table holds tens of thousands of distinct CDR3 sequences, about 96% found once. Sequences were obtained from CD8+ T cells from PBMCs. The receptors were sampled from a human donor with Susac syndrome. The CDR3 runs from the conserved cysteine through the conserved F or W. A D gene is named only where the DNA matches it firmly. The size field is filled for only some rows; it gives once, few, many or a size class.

CDR3aa: CATSDPDRVPRDTQYF
CDR3nt: TGTGCCACCAGTGATCCGGACCGGGTCCCAAGGGATACGCAGTATTTT
j_gene: TRBJ2-3
abundance: NA
v_gene: TRBV24-1
d_gene: NA

CDR3aa: CAWSAGDRRNQPQHF
CDR3nt: TGTGCCTGGAGCGCTGGGGATCGCCGCAATCAGCCCCAGCATTTT
j_gene: TRBJ1-5
abundance: NA
v_gene: TRBV30
d_gene: NA

CDR3aa: CASSLLETQYF
CDR3nt: TGTGCCAGCAGCTTACTGGAGACCCAGTACTTC
j_gene: TRBJ2-5
abundance: few
v_gene: TRBV5-6
d_gene: NA

CDR3aa: CSVAYTEAFF
CDR3nt: TGCAGCGTTGCGTACACTGAAGCTTTCTTT
j_gene: TRBJ1-1
abundance: NA
v_gene: TRBV29-1
d_gene: NA

CDR3aa: CASSLWVHNEQFF
CDR3nt: TGCGCCAGCAGCTTGTGGGTCCACAATGAGCAGTTCTTC
j_gene: TRBJ2-1
abundance: NA
v_gene: TRBV5-1
d_gene: NA

CDR3aa: CASSSGVQPQHF
CDR3nt: TGTGCCAGCAGCTCGGGGGTACAGCCCCAGCATTTT
j_gene: TRBJ1-5
abundance: NA
v_gene: TRBV5-6
d_gene: NA

CDR3aa: CASSYWTGANGELFF
CDR3nt: TGTGCCAGCAGTTACTGGACAGGGGCCAACGGGGAGCTGTTTTTT
j_gene: TRBJ2-2
abundance: NA
v_gene: TRBV6-5
d_gene: TRBD1

CDR3aa: CASTLRPAGRETQYF
CDR3nt: TGTGCCAGCACGTTGAGACCAGCGGGGAGGGAGACCCAGTACTTC
j_gene: TRBJ2-5
abundance: NA
v_gene: TRBV12-3/TRBV12-4
d_gene: TRBD2

CDR3aa: CASSIYLQETQYF
CDR3nt: TGTGCCAGTAGTATCTACCTTCAAGAGACCCAGTACTTC
j_gene: TRBJ2-5
abundance: NA
v_gene: TRBV19
d_gene: NA

CDR3aa: CATSDSIPDSLYGYTF
CDR3nt: TGTGCCACCAGTGATTCAATTCCCGACAGCCTCTATGGCTACACCTTC
j_gene: TRBJ1-2
abundance: NA
v_gene: TRBV24-1
d_gene: NA

CDR3aa: CSAAAAEAYNEQFF
CDR3nt: TGCAGTGCTGCCGCAGCGGAGGCCTACAATGAGCAGTTCTTC
j_gene: TRBJ2-1
abundance: NA
v_gene: TRBV20-1
d_gene: NA

CDR3aa: CASSSGSTEAFF
CDR3nt: TGTGCCAGCAGCTCCGGCTCAACTGAAGCTTTCTTT
j_gene: TRBJ1-1
abundance: NA
v_gene: TRBV27
d_gene: NA

CDR3aa: CAWSGVGQPIYGYTF
CDR3nt: TGTGCCTGGAGTGGGGTTGGGCAACCTATCTATGGCTACACCTTC
j_gene: TRBJ1-2
abundance: NA
v_gene: TRBV30
d_gene: NA

CDR3aa: CASSQDQTAFSNQPQHF
CDR3nt: TGTGCCAGCAGCCAGGATCAGACTGCCTTTAGCAATCAGCCCCAGCATTTT
j_gene: TRBJ1-5
abundance: NA
v_gene: TRBV4-2
d_gene: NA

CDR3aa: CASSLVASGTYEQYF
CDR3nt: TGTGCCAGCAGCTTAGTCGCTAGCGGTACCTACGAGCAGTACTTC
j_gene: TRBJ2-7
abundance: NA
v_gene: TRBV7-9
d_gene: TRBD2

CDR3aa: CASSPQGSDEQFF
CDR3nt: TGTGCCAGCAGCCCGCAGGGGTCGGATGAGCAGTTCTTC
j_gene: TRBJ2-1
abundance: NA
v_gene: TRBV5-4
d_gene: NA

CDR3aa: CSAAGTYEQYF
CDR3nt: TGCAGTGCTGCTGGCACCTACGAGCAGTACTTC
j_gene: TRBJ2-7
abundance: NA
v_gene: TRBV20-1
d_gene: NA

CDR3aa: CASSQDGLTGDTQYF
CDR3nt: TGCGCCAGCAGCCAAGACGGGCTTACTGGAGATACGCAGTATTTT
j_gene: TRBJ2-3
abundance: once
v_gene: TRBV4-3
d_gene: NA

CDR3aa: CASSLDGRASYEQYF
CDR3nt: TGTGCCAGCAGCTTGGATGGCAGGGCCTCCTACGAGCAGTACTTC
j_gene: TRBJ2-7
abundance: NA
v_gene: TRBV5-4
d_gene: NA

CDR3aa: CSAPHQETQYF
CDR3nt: TGCAGTGCTCCTCACCAGGAGACCCAGTACTTC
j_gene: TRBJ2-5
abundance: NA
v_gene: TRBV20-1
d_gene: NA

CDR3aa: CSARNADTQYF
CDR3nt: TGCAGTGCTAGAAACGCGGATACGCAGTATTTT
j_gene: TRBJ2-3
abundance: once
v_gene: TRBV20-1
d_gene: NA

CDR3aa: CASSLERDQPQHF
CDR3nt: TGTGCCAGCAGCTTGGAGCGTGATCAGCCCCAGCATTTT
j_gene: TRBJ1-5
abundance: NA
v_gene: TRBV7-9
d_gene: NA

CDR3aa: CASSSRKRDSPLHF
CDR3nt: TGTGCCAGCAGCTCTAGGAAAAGGGATTCACCCCTCCACTTT
j_gene: TRBJ1-6
abundance: NA
v_gene: TRBV11-2
d_gene: NA

CDR3aa: CASSGDRREDYGYTF
CDR3nt: TGTGCCAGCAGCGGGGACCGGAGGGAGGACTATGGCTACACCTTC
j_gene: TRBJ1-2
abundance: NA
v_gene: TRBV5-4
d_gene: NA

CDR3aa: CASKWISNQPQHF
CDR3nt: TGTGCCAGCAAGTGGATCTCCAATCAGCCCCAGCATTTT
j_gene: TRBJ1-5
abundance: NA
v_gene: TRBV28
d_gene: NA

CDR3aa: CASSLTAGQATYGYTF
CDR3nt: TGCGCCAGCAGCCTCACCGCGGGACAGGCAACCTATGGCTACACCTTC
j_gene: TRBJ1-2
abundance: NA
v_gene: TRBV4-1
d_gene: TRBD1

CDR3aa: CASSQLNGNEQFF
CDR3nt: TGCGCCAGCAGCCAACTAAACGGAAATGAGCAGTTCTTC
j_gene: TRBJ2-1
abundance: once
v_gene: TRBV4-1
d_gene: NA

CDR3aa: CASDPASGGHEQYF
CDR3nt: TGTGCCAGCGACCCTGCTAGCGGGGGGCACGAGCAGTACTTC
j_gene: TRBJ2-7
abundance: NA
v_gene: TRBV28
d_gene: TRBD2

CDR3aa: CASSFPGQGPLGAFF
CDR3nt: TGTGCCAGCAGTTTCCCCGGACAGGGCCCTTTGGGGGCTTTCTTT
j_gene: TRBJ1-1
abundance: NA
v_gene: TRBV28
d_gene: TRBD1

CDR3aa: CASSLDTLTGGYTF
CDR3nt: TGTGCCAGCAGCTTAGACACTCTCACAGGAGGCTACACCTTC
j_gene: TRBJ1-2
abundance: NA
v_gene: TRBV7-8
d_gene: NA

CDR3aa: CASSFPTGITEAFF
CDR3nt: TGTGCCAGTAGTTTCCCGACAGGGATCACTGAAGCTTTCTTT
j_gene: TRBJ1-1
abundance: NA
v_gene: TRBV19
d_gene: TRBD1

CDR3aa: CASSLAGGRSTGELFF
CDR3nt: TGTGCCAGCAGTTTGGCCGGGGGGAGGAGCACCGGGGAGCTGTTTTTT
j_gene: TRBJ2-2
abundance: once
v_gene: TRBV27
d_gene: TRBD2

CDR3aa: CASSHRDTAEAFF
CDR3nt: TGCGCCAGCAGCCACCGAGACACGGCTGAAGCTTTCTTT
j_gene: TRBJ1-1
abundance: NA
v_gene: TRBV4-3
d_gene: NA

CDR3aa: CSVTQGATEAFF
CDR3nt: TGCAGCGTTACACAGGGGGCCACTGAAGCTTTCTTT
j_gene: TRBJ1-1
abundance: once
v_gene: TRBV29-1
d_gene: TRBD1

CDR3aa: CASSIVQRGWDEQFF
CDR3nt: TGTGCCAGTAGTATCGTACAGCGGGGGTGGGATGAGCAGTTCTTC
j_gene: TRBJ2-1
abundance: once
v_gene: TRBV19
d_gene: TRBD2

CDR3aa: CSVAAGESSEQYF
CDR3nt: TGCAGCGTTGCCGCAGGGGAGAGTTCCGAGCAGTACTTC
j_gene: TRBJ2-7
abundance: NA
v_gene: TRBV29-1
d_gene: NA

CDR3aa: CSARETGGGTGELFF
CDR3nt: TGCAGTGCTAGAGAGACAGGGGGAGGTACCGGGGAGCTGTTTTTT
j_gene: TRBJ2-2
abundance: NA
v_gene: TRBV20-1
d_gene: TRBD1

CDR3aa: CASTVWDQPQHF
CDR3nt: TGTGCCAGTACCGTTTGGGACCAGCCCCAGCATTTT
j_gene: TRBJ1-5
abundance: NA
v_gene: TRBV19
d_gene: NA

CDR3aa: CASSPGPLSTDTQYF
CDR3nt: TGTGCCAGCAGTCCGGGACCCCTTAGCACAGATACGCAGTATTTT
j_gene: TRBJ2-3
abundance: NA
v_gene: TRBV27
d_gene: NA